Below are 15 T cell receptor beta chains sequenced from a single sample in a study of shared clonotypes between healthy human individuals. Assay: immunoSEQ multiplex PCR; the TCRdb copy retains only in-frame clones and omits some. The data hold over 1.5 million clones, with 98% observed a single time. Sequencing was carried out using naive CD4+ T cells sorted from blood. Specified subset: CD45RA+ positively selected. The source of these receptors is a man aged 30 to 45 in good health.

The rearrangement links TRBV25-1 to TRBJ2-5; 10 nucleotides line up with TRBD1. After removal of 2 bases from V and 6 bases from J, the junction contained 6 bases not matched to a gene. CDR3 length: 15 residues. From germline, CDR1 is MGHDK and CDR2 SYGVNS. CDR3 DNA sequence: TGTGCCAGCAGTGAACGGGACAGGGGTCAAAAGACCCAGTACTTC. Translating gives CASSERDRGQKTQYF. The variable domain in full, with the rest retrieved from reference TRBV25-1 and TRBJ2-5, is EADIYQTPRYLVIGTGKKITLECSQTMGHDKMYWYQQDPGMELHLIHYSYGVNSTEKGDLSSESTVSRIRTEHFPLTLESARPSHTSQYLCASSERDRGQKTQYFGPGTRLLVL.

CDR3 in amino acids: CAKKRVAAESTGELFF. The DNA of the CDR3 is TGTGCCAAAAAGCGAGTAGCGGCAGAATCAACCGGGGAGCTGTTTTTT. V is TRBV5-3 and J is TRBJ2-2, with a weak D call TRBD2 (6 bases). TRBV5-3 is identified as an open reading frame with a role that is uncertain. The CDR3 loop spans 16 amino acids. The V end lost 9 bases, the J end lost 5 bases, and 23 bases lay between the germline ends.

This chain links TRBV9 with TRBJ1-4; D remains unclear. The V gene lost 0 bases and the J gene lost 4 bases, with 10 bases spanning the gap. This CDR3 comprises 15 residues. Germline V gene data show CDR1 as SGDLS and CDR2 as YYNGEE. In DNA, the CDR3 is TGTGCCAGCAGCGTAGCCCCGGGGATTAATGAAAAACTGTTTTTT. This gives the protein CASSVAPGINEKLFF.

The chain couples TRBV7-9 to TRBJ2-5; weak D call: TRBD2 (5 bases). V was trimmed by 2 bases and J by 3 bases, leaving 16 bases between them. This CDR3 region has 16 residues. Germline CDR1 is SEHNR and CDR2 is FQNEAQ (reference sequence). DNA for the CDR3: TGTGCCAGCAGCTTATACGGGGATGAACCAGAAGAGACCCAGTACTTC. Translation gives CASSLYGDEPEETQYF.

This chain uses TRBV14 with TRBJ1-1; 7 nucleotides match TRBD1. The length of the CDR3 is 12 residues. The germline gives CDR1 SGHDN, CDR2 FVKESK. V lost 4 bases to trimming and J lost 11 bases; unmatched junction nucleotides: 7. The CDR3 sequence is CASSPETGSAFF. The DNA of the CDR3 is TGTGCCAGCAGCCCGGAGACAGGGAGCGCTTTCTTT.

The genes are TRBV5-4 and TRBJ2-1; TRBD1 agrees at 9 bases. CDR1 and CDR2 (germline): SGHNT, YYREEE (reference sequence). V lost 4 bases, J lost 2 bases, and 7 bases stayed unmatched. This CDR3 spans 16 amino acids. The CDR3 sequence: CASSPKDRGAYNEQFF. The CDR3 coding sequence is TGTGCCAGCAGCCCCAAAGACAGGGGGGCCTACAATGAGCAGTTCTTC.

The chain recombines TRBV28 with TRBJ2-7; no reliable D call. Germline lookup yields CDR1 MDHEN and CDR2 SYDVKM. Trimming removed 2 bases at V and 3 bases at J, with 8 bases between. The CDR3 is 13 amino acids. CDR3 nucleotide sequence: TGTGCCAGCAGTTTAGCGTCCGTCTACGAGCAGTACTTC. Protein sequence: CASSLASVYEQYF.

This sequence joins TRBV6-6 and TRBJ1-1, with D tentatively TRBD1 (5 bases). Germline CDR1 is MNHNY and CDR2 is SVGAGI (reference sequence). The CDR3 runs to 13 residues. The V and J ends lost 8 bases and 4 bases respectively, with 14 bases between them. CDR3 region: CASGAAGGTEAFF. Here the CDR3 DNA reads TGTGCCAGCGGGGCAGCCGGCGGCACTGAAGCTTTCTTT.

The chain couples TRBV14 to TRBJ2-2; D is uncertain. V lost 2 bases and J lost 5, with 6 bases in between. The CDR3 sequence is 13 residues long. The germline CDR1 and CDR2 sequences are SGHDN and FVKESK. DNA for the CDR3: TGTGCCAGCAGCCAAATGGTAACCGGGGAGCTGTTTTTT. Protein product: CASSQMVTGELFF.

The chain employs TRBV29-1 and TRBJ2-1, with 14 bases fitting TRBD2. The V segment lost 4 bases and the J segment 10 bases; nucleotides outside the gene matches: 3. The CDR3 contains 13 residues. CDR1 and CDR2 (germline): SQVTM, ANQGSEA. The CDR3 is CSVARLAGGEQFF. CDR3 DNA: TGCAGCGTTGCCCGACTAGCGGGAGGGGAGCAGTTCTTC.

The gene calls are TRBV5-6 and TRBJ1-5; D uncertain. Germline CDR1 and CDR2: SGHDT and YYEEEE. The CDR3 is 12 amino acids. V gave up 4 bases and J gave up 4 bases, with 6 bases separating them. As DNA, the CDR3 is TGTGCCAGCAGCATACTTAATCAGCCCCAGCATTTT. Translating it yields CASSILNQPQHF.

The rearrangement joins TRBV6-5 to TRBJ2-5, with D unclear. V shed 6 bases and J shed 4 bases, with 9 bases lying between them. This CDR3 contains 12 residues. In germline, CDR1 is MNHEY, CDR2 SVGAGI. CDR3 bases: TGTGCCAGCAGAAACCCGGCAGAGACCCAGTACTTC. Protein product: CASRNPAETQYF.

J is TRBJ1-2 and V is TRBV29-1, with no clear D. Trimming shortened V by 0 bases and J by 4 bases, and 15 bases separated the two germline ends. CDR1 SQVTM and CDR2 ANQGSEA come from the germline V gene. The CDR3 extends over 15 amino acids. As DNA, the CDR3 is TGCAGCGTTGAAGAGGATATGGGGATTATCTATGGCTACACCTTC. As protein: CSVEEDMGIIYGYTF.

The chain couples TRBV14 to TRBJ2-3, with 8 nucleotides matching TRBD2. Trimming at V came to 6 bases and at J to 3 bases, leaving 5 bases not matched to a gene. Per germline, CDR1 SGHDN and CDR2 FVKESK. This CDR3 spans 14 amino acids. The CDR3 protein is CASRSGSRTDTQYF. In nucleotides, the CDR3 is TGTGCCAGCAGGAGCGGGAGCAGAACAGATACGCAGTATTTT.

V and J are TRBV7-6 and TRBJ2-2; D remains unclear. The CDR3 length is 14 residues. Germline values: CDR1 SGHVS, CDR2 FNYEAQ. V lost 1 base and J 3 bases, leaving 6 bases between the germline ends. Here the CDR3 reads CASSLVGDTGELFF. The CDR3 DNA follows: TGTGCCAGCAGCTTAGTCGGTGACACCGGGGAGCTGTTTTTT.